Presented here are 15 T cell receptor beta chains from one specimen sequenced in a study of CD8 T cells in Susac syndrome (dated by TCRdb to the late 2010s). The library was built by means of the immunoSEQ multiplex PCR assay. RNA was extracted using the RNeasy kit, and about 0.45 to 1 ug of the RNA was reverse transcribed with random hexamers. The public reads were quality trimmed at Q25 with fastp and then assembled into clones with MiXCR by TCRdb, keeping productive beta chains. Every CDR3 protein is listed once, alongside the most common genes and DNA of its rows. Across this sample there are 45,000 or so distinct CDR3 sequences, with 80% to 95% seen only once. The top ten clones comprise around 0.53% of the sample. The sample consisted of CD8+ T cells from PBMCs. The receptors come from a human donor in good health.

This chain uses TRBV3-1 with TRBJ2-1; 10 nucleotides match TRBD2. J lost 9 bases, V lost 5 bases, and 10 bases had no gene match. The CDR3 is made up of 15 amino acids. Germline-derived CDR1 and CDR2 are LGHDT and YNNKEL (reference sequence). The CDR3 spells CASSWTGTSVPEQFF. In DNA form, the CDR3 reads TGTGCCAGCAGCTGGACCGGGACTAGCGTACCTGAGCAGTTCTTC.

This clonotype was detected a few times. J is TRBJ2-1 and V is TRBV3-1, with 9 bases that match TRBD2. This CDR3 comprises 13 residues. V dropped 3 bases and J dropped 9; count of bases not matched to a gene: 3. Germline V gene data show CDR1 as LGHDT and CDR2 as YNNKEL (reference sequence). This CDR3 is CASSQGLAGEQFF. CDR3 sequence (DNA): TGTGCCAGCAGCCAGGGACTAGCTGGTGAGCAGTTCTTC.

The genes are TRBV7-9 and TRBJ2-7; tentative D call: TRBD2 (6 bases). This CDR3 contains 14 residues. Germline V gene sequence: CDR1 SEHNR, CDR2 FQNEAQ (reference sequence). V dropped 0 bases and J dropped 1 base, with 7 bases sitting between them. CDR3 nucleotides: TGTGCCAGCAGCTTAGCCGGGACTTCCTACGAGCAGTACTTC. It yields the protein CASSLAGTSYEQYF.

The genes are TRBV28 and TRBJ2-7; 9 positions match TRBD1. Germline CDR1 and CDR2: MDHEN and SYDVKM. There are 14 residues in the CDR3. J lost 2 bases, V lost 3 bases, and 2 bases had no gene match. In DNA, the CDR3 is TGTGCCAGCAGTTTCTGGACAGGGGCCTACGAGCAGTACTTC. Translation gives CASSFWTGAYEQYF.

This sequence joins TRBV29-1 and TRBJ1-1; 10 bases align to TRBD1. Germline V gene sequence: CDR1 SQVTM, CDR2 ANQGSEA. V shed 6 bases, J shed 4 bases, and the junction held 8 bases outside the gene matches. The CDR3 is 14 residues long. The CDR3 region is CSVPSGQGTTEAFF. For the CDR3, the DNA is TGCAGCGTCCCCTCGGGACAGGGGACCACTGAAGCTTTCTTT. The full variable domain, completed using reference TRBV29-1 and TRBJ1-1, is SAVISQKPSRDICQRGTSLTIQCQVDSQVTMMFWYRQQPGQSLTLIATANQGSEATYESGFVIDKFPISRPNLTFSTLTVSNMSPEDSSIYLCSVPSGQGTTEAFFGQGTRLTVV.

This clonotype was found a few times. Sequence at one end of the junction differs from germline and may be a read error. The CDR3 region is CASSQDPSYEQYF. The CDR3 DNA is TGCGCCAGCAGCCAAGATCCGTCCTACGAGCAGTACTTC. This rearrangement joins TRBV3-1 to TRBJ2-7; D is undetermined. There are 13 residues in the CDR3. Germline CDR1 and CDR2: LGHDT and YNNKEL (reference sequence).

The chain has TRBV20-1 and TRBJ2-1; D is unclear. V gave up 1 base and J gave up 5 bases, with 12 bases separating them. The CDR3 is made up of 14 amino acids. Germline loops: CDR1 DFQATT, CDR2 SNEGSKA (reference sequence). The CDR3 protein is CSARGAREHNEQFF. The CDR3 coding sequence is TGCAGTGCTAGAGGGGCTAGAGAGCACAATGAGCAGTTCTTC.

The rearrangement uses TRBV25-1 and TRBJ1-1, with D possibly matching TRBD1 (5 bases). CDR3 length: 13 residues. Germline assignment: CDR1 MGHDK and CDR2 SYGVNS. Trimming pared 4 bases from V and 5 bases from J, leaving 11 bases between. The CDR3 protein is CASSARERTEAFF. The CDR3 DNA follows: TGTGCCAGCAGTGCCAGGGAAAGGACTGAAGCTTTCTTT.

A remark on this clonotype: The junction differs from germline at one of its ends, possibly a read error. V is TRBV27 and J is TRBJ1-5; D gene uncertain. Germline loops: CDR1 MNHEY, CDR2 SMNVEV (reference sequence). The CDR3 runs to 12 residues. CDR3 in amino acids: CARRGINQPRHF. DNA for the CDR3: TGTGCCCGAAGAGGTATCAATCAGCCCCGGCATTTT.

The chain carries TRBV7-9 and TRBJ2-7, with unresolved D. The CDR3 runs 15 residues. V lost 0 bases and J 0 bases, leaving 9 bases between the germline ends. Germline assignment: CDR1 SEHNR and CDR2 FQNEAQ (reference sequence). In DNA form, the CDR3 reads TGTGCCAGCAGCTTAGCGGCATCTCCCTCCTACGAGCAGTACTTC. Translation gives CASSLAASPSYEQYF.

This clonotype came up once. The chain links TRBV7-9 to TRBJ2-7, with 8 bases identical to TRBD1. The V gene end was trimmed by 6 bases and the J gene end by 5 bases; junction bases not matched to a gene: 6. CDR3 size: 13 residues. Germline-derived CDR1 and CDR2 are SEHNR and FQNEAQ (reference sequence). As DNA, the CDR3 is TGTGCCAGCAGAGACAGGGGAGGAAACGAGCAGTACTTC. Its protein is CASRDRGGNEQYF.

The rearrangement joins TRBV7-9 to TRBJ2-1; TRBD2 matches 7 bases. V trimming: 10 bases; J trimming: 5 bases; junction bases outside the gene matches: 14. This CDR3 has 15 amino acids. Germline CDR1 and CDR2: SEHNR and FQNEAQ (reference sequence). This CDR3 reads CATTLGLADNNEQFF. CDR3 coding DNA: TGTGCCACTACCCTGGGCCTAGCGGATAACAATGAGCAGTTCTTC.

The chain carries TRBV5-4 and TRBJ1-4, with no clear D. V gave up 4 bases and J gave up 4 bases, with 8 bases separating them. The germline V gene encodes CDR1 SGHNT and CDR2 YYREEE (reference sequence). The CDR3 spans 13 residues. This CDR3 reads CASSLSINEKLFF. CDR3 in DNA: TGTGCCAGCAGCCTGAGCATTAATGAAAAACTGTTTTTT.

The chain has TRBV10-3 and TRBJ2-5; 8 positions match TRBD2. The germline gives CDR1 ENHRY, CDR2 SYGVKD. The CDR3 consists of 15 residues. Trimming cost V 5 bases and J 2 bases; bases outside gene matches: 7. DNA for the CDR3: TGTGCCATCAGTCCCCGGGGGGGACTACAAGAGACCCAGTACTTC. The encoded protein is CAISPRGGLQETQYF.

The genes are TRBV30 and TRBJ2-2; 7 nucleotides match TRBD1. Germline CDR1 GTSNPN, CDR2 SVGIG (reference sequence). V shed 0 bases and J 6 bases; nucleotides not matched to a gene: 19. The CDR3 has 19 residues. The CDR3 is CAWSVTGQHYEVRAGELFF. CDR3 sequence (DNA): TGTGCCTGGAGTGTGACGGGACAGCATTACGAAGTTAGGGCCGGGGAGCTGTTTTTT.